This T cell receptor beta chain was found in a study of cytomegalovirus exposure and HLA in healthy donors (dated 2017 in TCRdb). Regarding the complete study: An earlier analysis of under 600 of the donors reported 250 to 300 Gb of sequence data and 117 million unique TCR beta sequences from about 200 million T cells. All discovery cohort repertoires had been generated on a single sequencing platform. Typing coverage varied by locus: roughly 620-640 donors for A, B, C, DRB1 and DQB1; some 520 for DQA1; around 570 for DPA1; approximately 450 for DPB1. Rather than using new phenotypic data, the later analysis identified candidate immune exposures from TCR beta sequences and from how often those sequences occurred across donors. The study profiled the T cell repertoires of around 700 subjects by immunosequencing and related them to cytomegalovirus serostatus. About 5 DR-DQ haplotypes were handled as single units for association and clustering, since linkage in the cohort was strong. In a later genetic analysis, genome-wide SNP genotypes for about 55% of the 666 donors were used, and that subset was treated as a discovery cohort. Both class I and class II loci were covered by HLA typing, at four-digit resolution. A later analysis re-analyzed previously published TCR beta repertoires from roughly 630 donors and added high-resolution HLA genotyping to study TCR occurrence patterns. Of the roughly 410 genotyped donors, 65% to 90% were placed in the genetic ancestry cluster associated with self-reported Caucasian donors. An earlier analysis of nearly 600 of the donors applied high-throughput TCR beta sequencing to assess whether each TCR beta V gene segment acted as functional or pseudogenic. Donor age, sex, ethnicity and CMV serostatus were compiled alongside the repertoire data. The study aimed to test whether signatures of past pathogen exposure could be identified by cataloging public T cell receptors. Besides the first cohort of around 700 subjects, a separate validation cohort made up of roughly 120 different subjects was used. To predict cytomegalovirus infection status, the study combined high-throughput TCR immunosequencing, statistical association of individual TCRs with disease status, and machine learning. On average, roughly 250,000 unique TCR beta nucleotide sequences were sequenced per donor among a few hundred genotyped donors of the cohort, with 15% to 20% of those sequences being non-productive. An early release covering around 630 HLA-typed donors comprised about 300 gigabases of sequencing data and about 90 million unique TCR sequences.

Library preparation was by the immunoSEQ multiplex PCR assay. For the multiplex PCR, a mixture combining 60 forward primers for TCR Vbeta segments and 13 reverse primers for TCR Jbeta segments was used. The CDR3 region of rearranged TCR beta genes was amplified from genomic DNA by a multiplex PCR assay. On the Illumina HiSeq System, the amplified TCR beta libraries were sequenced as 87-base-pair reads. The study's own analysis went as follows. A later analysis counted approximately 74 million unique TCR beta chains across the 690 or so repertoires, and 9.5 million to 11 million of these chains were shared by at least two donors. Raw reads were error-corrected and collapsed into unique sequences with a nearest-neighbor algorithm that merged closely related sequences to remove PCR and sequencing errors. Alignment of CDR3 sequences to IMGT reference sequences was used to assign V, D and J gene segments. For a sequence to be retained, a match of at least six nucleotides to both a V gene segment and a J gene segment was required. Rearrangements were classified as productive when the CDR3 lacked stop codons and remained in frame with V and J, and all other rearrangements were classified as non-productive. CDR3 was defined by IMGT convention, running from the second conserved V-encoded cysteine to the conserved J-encoded phenylalanine. The earlier analysis of about 530 of the donors excluded any sequence lacking an unambiguous match to a single V gene segment. An earlier analysis of some 610 of the donors called V segments functional above 56.7% productive rearrangements and segregating when the between-donor standard deviation exceeded 5%. A statistical classification framework was developed to diagnose cytomegalovirus status using the catalog of TCR beta chain sequences. V and J gene assignment, in a later analysis, came from comparing TCR nucleotide sequences with IMGT/GENE-DB human TR gene sequences. The TCRdist pipeline was used in a later analysis to assign CDR3 sequences and most-parsimonious VDJ recombination scenarios. A later analysis defined each TCR beta chain by its CDR3 amino acid sequence plus V-gene family, and excluded reads lacking a unique V-gene family. As a way to deal with suspected cross-contamination and a sequencing artifact, a later analysis dropped hundreds of nucleotide sequences that were highly shared and had low generation probability. A later analysis calculated a clonal expansion index for each public chain from normalized within-repertoire ranks of inferred template counts. In a later analysis, generation probabilities were computed with a VDJ recombination model fitted to out-of-frame rearrangements, and the resulting probabilities were checked against IGoR. Hypergeometric tests were used in a later analysis to score TCR-TCR, TCR-HLA and TCR-CMV co-occurrence, with a repertoire-size bias correction applied to the TCR pairs. In a later analysis, false discovery rates were estimated by permuting HLA or CMV assignments 20 times. In a later analysis, co-occurring TCRs were grouped using DBSCAN, and TCRdist sequence similarity was added for clustering within HLA-allele-positive subsets. For co-occurrence clustering, repertoires with fewer than 30,000 or more than 120,000 public chains were excluded, along with roughly 5 repertoires with anomalous nucleotide sharing. TCRdb retrieved this table from immuneACCESS and kept in-frame rearrangements only. Not all clones are present; in checked studies, unresolved V genes account for under half, and no reason is known for the remainder. V, J and clone size are those of that table, while D and trimming were read from the DNA. The sample includes some 180,000 clones, with around 80% observed a single time. About 1.5% of the sample lies in the top ten.

Of note for this clone: There is no known antigen for this receptor. Base qualities are not recorded, but no much larger clone differs from it by a single base.

From the germline V gene, CDR1 is MGHRA and CDR2 is YSYEKL. The CDR3 measures 19 amino acids from cysteine to phenylalanine. Only the CDR3 region is kept as DNA, spanning 57 bases read in frame from base 1. V loses 3 bases at its end and J loses 2 bases; junction bases beyond the gene matches: 13. General findings and caveats noted by the study authors: Assigning TCR associations to individual alleles was difficult when HLA alleles, especially DR and DQ, strongly co-occurred. In vitro tests confirmed that a few of the cytomegalovirus-associated TCR beta chains recognize cytomegalovirus antigens. The presence/absence analyses assumed that sequencing depth was roughly uniform across donors, and that assumption may not be true. The classifier was reported to diagnose cytomegalovirus status with high specificity and sensitivity in both the original and validation cohorts. A further reported finding was that TCR beta sequences accurately predicted the HLA-A and HLA-B alleles for most subjects in the first cohort. V-gene and J-gene trimming of TCR beta chains was associated with a missense DCLRE1C variant in a later genetic analysis, and the association was replicated in an independent cohort. While some public TCRs were present in many individuals, most TCR sequences turned up only very rarely across donors. In an earlier analysis of around 600 of the donors, most TCR beta V segments appeared in productive rearrangements about 90% or about 30% of the time, broadly matching IMGT annotations. The earlier analysis of 450 to 700 of the donors excluded over 15 rarely observed V segments, including chromosome 9 orphons, because counts were too low. Compared with the approximately 710-donor mean, donors in an Asian-associated ancestry cluster had fewer N-insertions in productive TCRs, according to a later genetic analysis. The cohort was sequenced for TCR beta chains only, and without alpha or paired-chain data the features that could be detected were limited. At a false discovery rate of 0.05, a later analysis linked 16,000 or so TCR beta sequences to specific HLA alleles. A later analysis found that most CMV-associated TCR beta chains appeared HLA-restricted, with HLA associations seemingly driven largely by CMV exposure. HLA typing was unavailable for some donors at each locus, so association tests used only the typed subset. The sequencing pipeline was judged likely to have produced a cluster of highly shared sequence variants as a technical artifact. Because the 87-base-pair reads could not distinguish some IMGT-functional V segments, including TRBV6-2 and TRBV6-3, those segments were excluded. Correlated functional status among segregating V segments might reflect linkage disequilibrium, but an unknown experimental factor could not be ruled out. The study gave a list of 150 to 200 TCR beta chains associated with cytomegalovirus. In a later analysis, TCR association rates were found to vary across HLA loci, with the most associated TCRs seen for DRB1 alleles and the fewest for HLA-C alleles. In a later analysis, HLA-associated TCR beta chains showed more clonal expansion and lower generation probabilities than non-associated chains that were equally common. The authors suggested that the approach could potentially be generalized to other disease states and immunological phenotypes. Several of the top co-occurrence clusters appeared to be linked to parvovirus B19, influenza, CMV and Epstein-Barr virus, according to a later analysis. For the cohort, immune exposure information was limited to CMV serostatus.

The cohort was made up of around 720 healthy bone marrow donors. At the time of sampling, all cohort members were nominally healthy, though unrecorded immune exposures were likely present. The donor was CMV seronegative and belonged to the group of 352 seronegative cohort members. A peripheral blood sample was collected from each donor, and TCR beta sequencing was performed on peripheral blood mononuclear cells. The Qiagen DNeasy Blood Extraction Kit was used to extract genomic DNA from the blood cell samples. Sequencing was performed on PBMCs. The TCR originated in a man aged 18 to 30 in good health and CMV-seronegative. The rearranged chain carries TRBV4-1 and TRBJ1-3, with 10 bases matching TRBD1. The CDR3 loop reads CASSHRTGGSWGTGNTIYF. Read as DNA, the sequence is TGCGCCAGCAGCCACAGGACAGGGGGTTCTTGGGGGACTGGAAACACCATATATTTT.